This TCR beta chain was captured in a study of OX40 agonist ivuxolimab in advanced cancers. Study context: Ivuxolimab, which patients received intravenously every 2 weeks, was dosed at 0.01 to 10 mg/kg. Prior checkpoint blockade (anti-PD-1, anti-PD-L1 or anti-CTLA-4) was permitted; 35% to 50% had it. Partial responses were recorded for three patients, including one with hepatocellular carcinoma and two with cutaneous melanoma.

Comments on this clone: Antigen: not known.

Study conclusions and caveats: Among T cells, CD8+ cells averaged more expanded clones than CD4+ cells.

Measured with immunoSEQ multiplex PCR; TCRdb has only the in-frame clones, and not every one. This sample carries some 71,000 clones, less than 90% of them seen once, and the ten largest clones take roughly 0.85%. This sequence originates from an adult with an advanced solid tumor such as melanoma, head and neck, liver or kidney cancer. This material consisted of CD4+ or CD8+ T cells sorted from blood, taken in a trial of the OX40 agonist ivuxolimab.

This chain's CDR3 is CASSLSGISYEQYF. The CDR3 DNA follows: TGTGCCAGTAGTCTTAGCGGGATCTCCTACGAGCAGTACTTC. This chain joins TRBV19 and TRBJ2-7; TRBD2 aligns across 8 bases. Germline lookup yields CDR1 LNHDA and CDR2 SQIVND (reference sequence). After removal of 5 bases from V and 0 bases from J, the junction contained 3 bases not matched to a gene. The CDR3 covers 14 residues.